A selection of T cell receptor beta chains follows, all from one sample in a study of blood T cell repertoires in COVID-19. TCRdb's copy holds only in-frame clones and misses some; the assay was immunoSEQ multiplex PCR. The sample includes about 80,000 clones, 75% to 95% of them seen just once. Sequencing was performed on peripheral blood. The receptors stem from a woman between 45 and 65 years old in a cohort sampled during active COVID-19. Each CDR3 is given with its conserved first and last residue. The order of the fields is J gene, D gene, V gene, clone size, CDR3 protein, CDR3 DNA. D genes are given only for firm matches. Size values are once, few and many counts, or a class for expanded clones, and some rows have none.

J gene: TRBJ2-7; D gene: TRBD2; V gene: TRBV7-2; clone size: .; CDR3 protein: CASSPTSGRVGSYEQYF; CDR3 DNA: TGTGCCAGCAGCCCAACTAGCGGGAGGGTTGGGTCCTACGAGCAGTACTTC
J gene: TRBJ1-1; D gene: .; V gene: TRBV5-6; clone size: .; CDR3 protein: CASSVGRTEAFF; CDR3 DNA: TGTGCCAGCAGCGTCGGCAGGACTGAAGCTTTCTTT
J gene: TRBJ2-3; D gene: TRBD2; V gene: TRBV7-8; clone size: .; CDR3 protein: CASSLARRGGTDTQYF; CDR3 DNA: TGTGCCAGCAGCTTAGCGCGGCGGGGGGGGACAGATACGCAGTATTTT
J gene: TRBJ2-7; D gene: .; V gene: TRBV30; clone size: few; CDR3 protein: CAWSLNGEGYEQYF; CDR3 DNA: TGTGCCTGGAGTCTCAACGGAGAAGGCTACGAGCAGTACTTC
J gene: TRBJ2-7; D gene: TRBD2; V gene: TRBV18; clone size: .; CDR3 protein: CASSTGGEPIEQYF; CDR3 DNA: TGTGCCAGCTCGACCGGGGGGGAACCAATCGAGCAGTACTTC
J gene: TRBJ1-2; D gene: TRBD1; V gene: TRBV3-1/TRBV3-2; clone size: .; CDR3 protein: CASSPLLTTGTGDGYGYTF; CDR3 DNA: TGTGCCAGCAGCCCCCTCTTAACAACCGGGACAGGGGATGGCTATGGCTACACCTTC
J gene: TRBJ1-1; D gene: .; V gene: TRBV10-3; clone size: .; CDR3 protein: CAIGTDQGLVTEAFF; CDR3 DNA: TGTGCCATCGGGACCGACCAGGGGTTGGTGACTGAAGCTTTCTTT
J gene: TRBJ2-3; D gene: .; V gene: TRBV5-1; clone size: .; CDR3 protein: CASKRGSRGTDTQYF; CDR3 DNA: TGCGCCAGCAAACGGGGGTCTCGGGGCACAGATACGCAGTATTTT
J gene: TRBJ2-7; D gene: .; V gene: TRBV6-1; clone size: .; CDR3 protein: CASSEISLPHEQYF; CDR3 DNA: TGTGCCAGCAGTGAAATTAGCCTTCCCCACGAGCAGTACTTC
J gene: TRBJ1-1; D gene: TRBD1; V gene: TRBV7-9; clone size: .; CDR3 protein: CASSFDRAAFTEAFF; CDR3 DNA: TGTGCCAGCAGCTTCGACAGGGCCGCGTTCACTGAAGCTTTCTTT
J gene: TRBJ1-1; D gene: .; V gene: TRBV27; clone size: .; CDR3 protein: CASSPQGGRGNTEAFF; CDR3 DNA: TGTGCCAGCAGCCCCCAAGGCGGTCGGGGAAACACTGAAGCTTTCTTT
J gene: TRBJ2-2; D gene: TRBD2; V gene: TRBV28; clone size: .; CDR3 protein: CASSFPATSGRGTNTGELFF; CDR3 DNA: TGTGCCAGCAGTTTCCCTGCGACTAGCGGGAGGGGAACGAACACCGGGGAGCTGTTTTTT
J gene: TRBJ2-1; D gene: TRBD2; V gene: TRBV19; clone size: .; CDR3 protein: CASSRVRRGGPSYNEQFF; CDR3 DNA: TGTGCCAGTAGCCGCGTTCGACGCGGGGGGCCCTCCTACAATGAGCAGTTCTTC
J gene: TRBJ2-1; D gene: .; V gene: TRBV11-1; clone size: once; CDR3 protein: CASSLGPSGYEQFF; CDR3 DNA: TGTGCCAGCAGCTTAGGTCCCAGCGGCTATGAGCAGTTCTTC
J gene: TRBJ2-3; D gene: .; V gene: TRBV4-1; clone size: .; CDR3 protein: CASSQDGNRAADTQYF; CDR3 DNA: TGCGCCAGCAGCCAAGATGGGAACAGGGCCGCAGATACGCAGTATTTT
J gene: TRBJ1-5; D gene: .; V gene: TRBV15; clone size: .; CDR3 protein: CATGDNQPQHF; CDR3 DNA: TGTGCCACAGGGGACAATCAGCCCCAGCATTTT
J gene: TRBJ2-7; D gene: TRBD1; V gene: TRBV5-6; clone size: .; CDR3 protein: CASSSIRQGRPYEQYF; CDR3 DNA: TGTGCCAGCAGCTCGATCCGACAGGGCAGACCCTACGAGCAGTACTTC
J gene: TRBJ2-2; D gene: .; V gene: TRBV19; clone size: once; CDR3 protein: CASTPFNGGELFF; CDR3 DNA: TGTGCCAGTACCCCTTTTAACGGCGGGGAGCTGTTTTTT
J gene: TRBJ1-2; D gene: .; V gene: TRBV3-1/TRBV3-2; clone size: .; CDR3 protein: CASSQADRSNYGYTF; CDR3 DNA: TGTGCCAGCAGCCAAGCGGACAGATCCAATTATGGCTACACCTTC
J gene: TRBJ1-1; D gene: .; V gene: TRBV10-1; clone size: .; CDR3 protein: CASSPTGNTEAFF; CDR3 DNA: TGCGCCAGCTCCCCGACAGGGAACACTGAAGCTTTCTTT
J gene: TRBJ1-1; D gene: .; V gene: TRBV6-5; clone size: .; CDR3 protein: CASNKGGANTEAFF; CDR3 DNA: TGTGCCAGCAACAAAGGGGGGGCGAACACTGAAGCTTTCTTT
J gene: TRBJ1-2; D gene: .; V gene: TRBV6-5; clone size: once; CDR3 protein: CASRSGDYGYTF; CDR3 DNA: TGTGCCAGCAGAAGCGGCGACTATGGCTACACCTTC
J gene: TRBJ1-1; D gene: .; V gene: TRBV5-3; clone size: .; CDR3 protein: CARSLGQPNTEAFF; CDR3 DNA: TGTGCCAGAAGCTTGGGACAGCCGAACACTGAAGCTTTCTTT
J gene: TRBJ2-1; D gene: TRBD2; V gene: TRBV7-2; clone size: .; CDR3 protein: CASSSLAGGGNEQFF; CDR3 DNA: TGTGCCAGCAGCTCCTTAGCGGGGGGAGGGAATGAGCAGTTCTTC
J gene: TRBJ2-2; D gene: TRBD1; V gene: TRBV9; clone size: .; CDR3 protein: CASSSRQGDTGELFF; CDR3 DNA: TGTGCCAGCAGCTCCAGACAGGGGGACACCGGGGAGCTGTTTTTT
J gene: TRBJ1-2; D gene: .; V gene: TRBV4-2; clone size: once; CDR3 protein: CASSQPGDYGYTF; CDR3 DNA: TGTGCCAGCAGCCAACCAGGGGACTATGGCTACACCTTC
J gene: TRBJ1-4; D gene: .; V gene: TRBV5-8; clone size: .; CDR3 protein: CASSLAAGAHTNEKLFF; CDR3 DNA: TGTGCCAGCAGCTTGGCCGCGGGGGCGCATACTAATGAAAAACTGTTTTTT
J gene: TRBJ1-1; D gene: .; V gene: TRBV5-1; clone size: .; CDR3 protein: CASSLGSGVGTEAFF; CDR3 DNA: TGCGCCAGCAGCTTGGGCTCGGGGGTAGGGACTGAAGCTTTCTTT
J gene: TRBJ2-2; D gene: .; V gene: TRBV5-5; clone size: once; CDR3 protein: CASSLGARTNTGELFF; CDR3 DNA: TGTGCCAGCAGCTTGGGGGCCAGGACTAACACCGGGGAGCTGTTTTTT
J gene: TRBJ1-1; D gene: .; V gene: TRBV27; clone size: .; CDR3 protein: CASSLTPSGWNTEAFF; CDR3 DNA: TGTGCCAGCAGTTTGACCCCAAGCGGATGGAACACTGAAGCTTTCTTT
J gene: TRBJ1-5; D gene: .; V gene: TRBV2; clone size: .; CDR3 protein: CASSEYSGNQPQHF; CDR3 DNA: TGTGCCAGCAGTGAATATAGTGGCAATCAGCCCCAGCATTTT
J gene: TRBJ2-3; D gene: TRBD2; V gene: TRBV24-1; clone size: .; CDR3 protein: CATSSTSGGTDTQYF; CDR3 DNA: TGTGCCACCAGTTCCACTAGCGGGGGCACAGATACGCAGTATTTT
J gene: TRBJ1-1; D gene: .; V gene: TRBV5-1; clone size: .; CDR3 protein: CASSFINRGNTEAFF; CDR3 DNA: TGCGCCAGCAGCTTTATAAATAGGGGGAACACTGAAGCTTTCTTT
J gene: TRBJ1-2; D gene: TRBD1; V gene: TRBV3-1/TRBV3-2; clone size: few; CDR3 protein: CASSQNPEGAGYTF; CDR3 DNA: TGTGCCAGCAGCCAAAATCCCGAGGGGGCTGGCTACACCTTC
J gene: TRBJ1-2; D gene: TRBD1; V gene: TRBV6-5; clone size: .; CDR3 protein: CASRPQGAVGYTF; CDR3 DNA: TGTGCCAGCAGGCCACAGGGGGCTGTTGGCTACACCTTC
J gene: TRBJ2-2; D gene: TRBD1; V gene: TRBV19; clone size: once; CDR3 protein: CASNPGTGNTGELFF; CDR3 DNA: TGTGCCAGTAACCCCGGGACAGGGAACACCGGGGAGCTGTTTTTT
J gene: TRBJ2-7; D gene: .; V gene: TRBV10-1; clone size: many; CDR3 protein: CASSDSEVGEQYF; CDR3 DNA: TGCGCCAGCAGTGACTCTGAGGTGGGTGAGCAGTACTTC
J gene: TRBJ2-1; D gene: .; V gene: TRBV28; clone size: .; CDR3 protein: CASSFQVNEQFF; CDR3 DNA: TGTGCCAGCAGTTTTCAGGTCAATGAGCAGTTCTTC
J gene: TRBJ1-2; D gene: .; V gene: TRBV5-6; clone size: once; CDR3 protein: CASSLQGDGYTF; CDR3 DNA: TGTGCCAGCAGCTTGCAAGGGGATGGCTACACCTTC
J gene: TRBJ2-5; D gene: TRBD1; V gene: TRBV10-1; clone size: .; CDR3 protein: CASSSGTGWQETQYF; CDR3 DNA: TGCGCCAGCAGTTCCGGGACAGGGTGGCAAGAGACCCAGTACTTC
J gene: TRBJ2-3; D gene: TRBD2; V gene: TRBV3-1/TRBV3-2; clone size: .; CDR3 protein: CASSQDRTSGTDTQYF; CDR3 DNA: TGTGCCAGCAGCCAAGATCGGACTAGCGGCACAGATACGCAGTATTTT
J gene: TRBJ1-4; D gene: .; V gene: TRBV6-5; clone size: .; CDR3 protein: CASRQQANEKLFF; CDR3 DNA: TGTGCCTCTAGACAGCAGGCTAATGAAAAACTGTTTTTT
J gene: TRBJ2-3; D gene: TRBD2; V gene: TRBV2; clone size: .; CDR3 protein: CASSGRTSGGGDTQYF; CDR3 DNA: TGTGCCAGCAGCGGTCGTACTAGCGGGGGGGGAGATACGCAGTATTTT
J gene: TRBJ2-7; D gene: TRBD2; V gene: TRBV6-5; clone size: .; CDR3 protein: CASSRSGGLTGQYF; CDR3 DNA: TGTGCCAGCAGTCGTAGCGGGGGCCTTACGGGGCAGTACTTC